The 9 T cell receptor beta chains listed next were all sequenced from one sample in a study of T cell clonality in common variable immunodeficiency. General study points: Common variable immunodeficiency TCR beta sequences reportedly had fewer deletions and N-nucleotide insertions.

Only in-frame clones appear in the TCRdb table, and some are missing; sequencing was by immunoSEQ multiplex PCR. Captured here are 26,000 or so clones, none seen once; the top ten comprise approximately 24%. Their specific antigens are unknown. Sequencing was carried out using peripheral blood mononuclear cells. Receptors were obtained from a human donor with common variable immunodeficiency.

This clone was recorded many times. Read coverage stops 3 residues before the CDR3 terminus; the germline J gene supplies the remainder. The chain has TRBV11-3 and TRBJ2-2; D unclear. V gave up 5 bases and J gave up 8 bases, with 6 bases separating them. Germline CDR1 SGHNT, CDR2 YENEEA. This CDR3 is 11 amino acids long. CDR3 DNA (partial): TGTGCCAGCAGCCTCGCGGGGGAG. It yields the protein CASSLAGE. The whole CDR3 sequence is CASSLAGELFF.

This clone was recorded a few times. The read is 3 residues too short to cover the CDR3 end, so that end is filled in from the germline J gene. This chain joins TRBV20-1 and TRBJ2-7; unclear D gene. From germline, CDR1 is DFQATT and CDR2 SNEGSKA (reference sequence). The length of the CDR3 is 12 residues. V lost 5 bases to trimming and J lost 2 bases, with 10 bases between them. This CDR3 is CSAARQAYEQYF. Incomplete CDR3 DNA: TGCAGTGCTGCCCGACAAGCCTACGAG.

This clone has at least ten counts. The read comes to an end 3 residues before the CDR3 does, leaving the germline J gene to fill in the end. The chain is built from TRBV7-9 and TRBJ1-1; D unclear. V lost 2 bases and J lost 2, with 9 bases in between. The CDR3 has 14 amino acids. In germline, CDR1 is SEHNR, CDR2 FQNEAQ (reference sequence). Incomplete CDR3 DNA: TGTGCCAGCAGCTTAAGCACTTTTAACACTGAA. This translates into CASSLSTFNTE. The CDR3 in full is CASSLSTFNTEAFF.

Ten or more counts support this clone. The read terminates 3 residues ahead of where the CDR3 ends, so the germline J gene completes it. This sample includes further DNA sequences coding for the same CDR3. The chain has TRBV10-3 and TRBJ1-1; D is unresolved. The CDR3 loop spans 13 amino acids. Trimming pared 3 bases from V and 3 bases from J, leaving 8 bases between. Germline loops: CDR1 ENHRY, CDR2 SYGVKD. The part of the CDR3 DNA that was read is TGTGCCATCAGTGATAGAGTTGACACTGAA. It encodes CAISDRVDTE. The full-length CDR3 reads as CAISDRVDTEAFF.

This clone was recorded many times. Read coverage stops 3 residues before the CDR3 terminus; the germline J gene supplies the remainder. The chain joins TRBV19 to TRBJ2-2; no reliable D call. V gave up 5 bases and J gave up 5 bases, with 9 bases separating them. This CDR3 spans 13 amino acids. Germline V lookup: CDR1 LNHDA, CDR2 SQIVND (reference sequence). The CDR3 bases that were read are TGTGCCAGTAGTTTCAGGCGTACCGGGGAG. As protein: CASSFRRTGE. The whole CDR3 region reads CASSFRRTGELFF. The whole variable domain, remainder taken from reference TRBV19 and TRBJ2-2, is DGGITQSPKYLFRKEGQNVTLSCEQNLNHDAMYWYRQDPGQGLRLIYYSQIVNDFQKGDIAEGYSVSREKKESFPLTVTSAQKNPTAFYLCASSFRRTGELFFGEGSRLTVL.

A note on this clone: Read data end 3 residues before the CDR3 end; the end is taken from the germline J gene. The chain uses TRBV7-2 and TRBJ1-1; no clear D. The CDR3 totals 13 residues. V was shortened by 1 base and J by 5 bases, with 8 bases between the two germline ends. Germline V gene sequence: CDR1 SGHTA, CDR2 FQGNSA. The part of the CDR3 DNA that was read is TGTGCCAGCAGCTTAGGGCGGAATACTGAA. Translated, it gives CASSLGRNTE. The CDR3 as a whole reads CASSLGRNTEAFF.

This clone was counted at least ten times. The CDR3 is CASSLTKTSPETQYF. Partial CDR3 DNA: TGTGCCAGCAGCTTAACCAAGACTAGTCCAGAGACC. The V and J genes are TRBV7-2 and TRBJ2-5, with D tentatively TRBD2 (6 bases). With the read ending 3 residues before the CDR3 end, the germline J gene is used to fill in that end. This CDR3 is built from 15 residues. V lost 2 bases and J 4 bases, leaving 14 bases between the germline ends. Germline V lookup: CDR1 SGHTA, CDR2 FQGNSA. Based on the CDR3 plus reference TRBV7-2 and TRBJ2-5, the full variable domain is GAGVSQSPSNKVTEKGKDVELRCDPISGHTALYWYRQSLGQGLEFLIYFQGNSAPDKSGLPSDRFSAERTGGSVSTLTIQRTQQEDSAVYLCASSLTKTSPETQYFGPGTRLLVL.

This clone was picked up a small number of times. The missing CDR3 end, 3 residues past where the read stops, is filled in from the germline J gene. The chain employs TRBV6-4 and TRBJ2-5; possibly TRBD1 for D (5 bases). With 3 bases removed from V and 5 bases from J, the gap between germline ends came to 19 bases. The CDR3 loop spans 16 amino acids. From germline, CDR1 is MRHNA and CDR2 SNTAGT. The CDR3 is CASSDGPGLWSETQYF. Incomplete CDR3 DNA: TGTGCCAGCAGTGATGGGCCAGGGCTTTGGTCGGAGACC.

This clone was counted many times. CDR3: CASSSTGVSGYTF. The CDR3 DNA, read in part, is TGTGCCAGCAGCTCCACAGGGGTGTCTGGC. The chain is built from TRBV7-9 and TRBJ1-2; 7 bases are a match to TRBD1. Coverage ceases 3 residues before the CDR3 finishes, and the germline J gene fills in the end. J lost 7 bases, V lost 4 bases, and 6 bases had no gene match. This CDR3 has 13 amino acids. Germline CDR1 is SEHNR and CDR2 is FQNEAQ (reference sequence).